This T cell receptor (beta chain) was sequenced for a study of spatial heterogeneity in lung cancer. The CDR3 loop spans 15 amino acids. J was trimmed by 0 bases and V by 5 bases; bases with no gene match: 5. The germline gives CDR1 SGHVS, CDR2 FNYEAQ. Time point in this sample: sample taken at primary tumor resection. Samples were obtained from approximately 72 donors, all untreated early-stage non-small cell lung cancer patients. Using its own MiXCR run on the 5' RACE reads, TCRdb lists one record per CDR3 protein. The data show tens of thousands of distinct CDR3 sequences, 9.5% to 15% seen once. The material was PBMCs, obtained at surgery. This clonotype was sampled from a male donor with early-stage non-small cell lung cancer. This chain links TRBV7-6 with TRBJ2-7; TRBD2 aligns across 9 bases. DNA for the CDR3: TGTGCCAGCAGCCGAGGGACTAGCAGCTCCTACGAGCAGTACTTC. This encodes CASSRGTSSSYEQYF.